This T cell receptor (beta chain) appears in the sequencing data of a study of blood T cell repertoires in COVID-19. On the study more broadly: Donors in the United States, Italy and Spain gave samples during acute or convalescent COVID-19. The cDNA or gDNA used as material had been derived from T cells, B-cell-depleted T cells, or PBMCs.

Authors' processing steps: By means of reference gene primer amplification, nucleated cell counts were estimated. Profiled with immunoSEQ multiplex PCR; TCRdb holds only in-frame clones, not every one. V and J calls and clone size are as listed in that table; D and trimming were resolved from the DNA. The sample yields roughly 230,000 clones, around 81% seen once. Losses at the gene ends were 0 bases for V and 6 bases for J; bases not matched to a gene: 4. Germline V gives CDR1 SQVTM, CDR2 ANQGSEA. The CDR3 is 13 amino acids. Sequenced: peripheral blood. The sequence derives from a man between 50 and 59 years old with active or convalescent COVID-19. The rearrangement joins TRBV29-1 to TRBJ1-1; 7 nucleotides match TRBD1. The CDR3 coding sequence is TGCAGCGTTGAAGAAGGGGGCAGCTCTGAAGCTTTCTTT. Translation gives CSVEEGGSSEAFF. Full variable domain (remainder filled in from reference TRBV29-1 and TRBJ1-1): SAVISQKPSRDICQRGTSLTIQCQVDSQVTMMFWYRQQPGQSLTLIATANQGSEATYESGFVIDKFPISRPNLTFSTLTVSNMSPEDSSIYLCSVEEGGSSEAFFGQGTRLTVV.